This record concerns one T cell receptor beta chain sequence. Repertoires were generated with immunoSEQ multiplex PCR, while TCRdb's copy carries only in-frame clones and drops some. The sample records around 100,000 clones, approximately 85% being singletons. V was shortened by 5 bases and J by 3 bases, with 11 bases between the two germline ends. Per the germline V gene, CDR1 is LNHDA and CDR2 is SQIVND (reference sequence). CDR3 length equals 13 residues. This sample stems from a study of blood T cell repertoires in COVID-19. The sequence was collected from a human donor in a cohort sampled during active COVID-19. Sequencing input: peripheral blood. V usage is TRBV19 and J usage is TRBJ2-7, with D maybe TRBD2 (5 bases). The CDR3 nucleotides are TGTGCCAGTAGTGGGGTTGGAGGCTACGAGCAGTACTTC. This translates into CASSGVGGYEQYF. Using reference TRBV19 and TRBJ2-7 for the parts outside the CDR3, the full variable domain is DGGITQSPKYLFRKEGQNVTLSCEQNLNHDAMYWYRQDPGQGLRLIYYSQIVNDFQKGDIAEGYSVSREKKESFPLTVTSAQKNPTAFYLCASSGVGGYEQYFGPGTRLTVT.